This TCR beta chain is from a study of cytotoxic CD8 clonotypes in ibrutinib-treated CLL. Study information: After a median of approximately 68 months, about 14 patients stayed remitted and approximately 12 progressed; responses had been partial in some 24 and complete in 2.

Looked up from germline, CDR1 is SSHAT and CDR2 is FNYEAQ (reference sequence). The CDR3 runs to 16 residues. The trim removed 2 bases at V and 7 bases at J, leaving 9 bases unmatched. The protocol was immunoSEQ multiplex PCR, while the TCRdb copy is restricted to in-frame clones and leaves out a portion. The sample holds approximately 120,000 clones, 84% seen once. This chain links TRBV7-7 with TRBJ2-1; 9 nucleotides line up with TRBD1. The sequence came from a human donor with chronic lymphocytic leukemia. The source material was PBMCs, sampled after 24 months of ibrutinib treatment. The CDR3 loop is CASSLSDRTGVNEQFF. The DNA for the CDR3 is TGTGCCAGCAGCTTAAGTGACAGGACAGGGGTAAATGAGCAGTTCTTC.